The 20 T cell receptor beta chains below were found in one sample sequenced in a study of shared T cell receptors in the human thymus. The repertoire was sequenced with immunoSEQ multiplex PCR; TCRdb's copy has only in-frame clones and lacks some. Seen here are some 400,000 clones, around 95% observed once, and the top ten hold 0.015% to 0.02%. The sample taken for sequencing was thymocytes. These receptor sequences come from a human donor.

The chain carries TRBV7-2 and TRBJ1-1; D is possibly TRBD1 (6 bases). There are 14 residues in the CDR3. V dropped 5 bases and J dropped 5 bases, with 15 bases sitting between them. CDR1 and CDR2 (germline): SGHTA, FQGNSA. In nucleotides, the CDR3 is TGTGCCAGCAGCGAACGCCGAGGGGGGACTGAAGCTTTCTTT. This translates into CASSERRGGTEAFF.

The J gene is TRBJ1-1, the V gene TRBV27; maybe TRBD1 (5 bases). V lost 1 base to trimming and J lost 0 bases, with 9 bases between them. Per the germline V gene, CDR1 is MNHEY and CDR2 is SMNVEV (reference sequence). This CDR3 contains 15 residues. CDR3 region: CASSLWGRMNTEAFF. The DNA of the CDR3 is TGTGCCAGCAGTTTATGGGGGAGGATGAACACTGAAGCTTTCTTT.

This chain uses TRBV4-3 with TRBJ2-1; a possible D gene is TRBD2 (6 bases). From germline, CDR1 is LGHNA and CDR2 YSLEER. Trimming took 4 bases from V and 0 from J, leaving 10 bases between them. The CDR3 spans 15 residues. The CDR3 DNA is TGCGCCAGCAGCCCGCGGGGTAGCTCCTACAATGAGCAGTTCTTC. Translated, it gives CASSPRGSSYNEQFF.

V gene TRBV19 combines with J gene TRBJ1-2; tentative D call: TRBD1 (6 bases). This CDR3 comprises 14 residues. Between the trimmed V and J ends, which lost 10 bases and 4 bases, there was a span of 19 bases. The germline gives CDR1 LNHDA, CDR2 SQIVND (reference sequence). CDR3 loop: CAIRRGTRPYGYTF. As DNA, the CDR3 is TGTGCCATCAGAAGGGGGACCCGCCCCTATGGCTACACCTTC.

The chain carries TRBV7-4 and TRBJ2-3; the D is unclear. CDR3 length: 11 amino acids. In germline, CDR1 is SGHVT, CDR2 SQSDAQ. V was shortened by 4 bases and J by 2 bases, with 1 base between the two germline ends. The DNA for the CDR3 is TGTGCCAGCAGCTCCACAGATACGCAGTATTTT. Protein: CASSSTDTQYF.

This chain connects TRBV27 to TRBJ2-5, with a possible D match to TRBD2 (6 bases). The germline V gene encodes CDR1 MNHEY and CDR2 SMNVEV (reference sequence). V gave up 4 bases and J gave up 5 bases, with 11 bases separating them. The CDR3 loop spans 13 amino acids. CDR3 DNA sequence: TGTGCCAGCAGTTGGTTGGGGGGTGAGACCCAGTACTTC. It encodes CASSWLGGETQYF.

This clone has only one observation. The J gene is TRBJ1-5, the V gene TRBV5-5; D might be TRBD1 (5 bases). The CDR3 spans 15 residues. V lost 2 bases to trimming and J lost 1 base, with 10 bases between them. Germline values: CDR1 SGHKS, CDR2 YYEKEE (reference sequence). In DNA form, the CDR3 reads TGTGCCAGCAGCTTAGGCACAGGAAGCAATCAGCCCCAGCATTTT. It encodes CASSLGTGSNQPQHF.

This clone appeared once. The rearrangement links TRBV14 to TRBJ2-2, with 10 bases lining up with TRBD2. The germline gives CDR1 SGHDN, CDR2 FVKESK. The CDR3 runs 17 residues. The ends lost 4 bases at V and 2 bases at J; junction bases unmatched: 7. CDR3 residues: CASSPLTSGVNTGELFF. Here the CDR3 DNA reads TGTGCCAGCAGCCCCCTAACTAGCGGGGTTAACACCGGGGAGCTGTTTTTT.

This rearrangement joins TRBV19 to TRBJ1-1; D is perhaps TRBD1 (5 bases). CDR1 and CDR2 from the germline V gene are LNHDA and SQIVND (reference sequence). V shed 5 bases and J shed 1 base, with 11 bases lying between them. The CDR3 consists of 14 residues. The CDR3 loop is CASSDPDTNTEAFF. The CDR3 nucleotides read TGTGCCAGTAGTGACCCGGACACGAACACTGAAGCTTTCTTT. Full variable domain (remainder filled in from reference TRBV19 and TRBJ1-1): DGGITQSPKYLFRKEGQNVTLSCEQNLNHDAMYWYRQDPGQGLRLIYYSQIVNDFQKGDIAEGYSVSREKKESFPLTVTSAQKNPTAFYLCASSDPDTNTEAFFGQGTRLTVV.

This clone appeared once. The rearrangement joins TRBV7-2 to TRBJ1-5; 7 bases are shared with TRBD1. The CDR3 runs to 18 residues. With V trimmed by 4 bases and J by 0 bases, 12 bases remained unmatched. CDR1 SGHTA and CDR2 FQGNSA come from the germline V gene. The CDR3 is CASSSGQVGPYSNQPQHF. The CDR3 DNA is TGTGCCAGCAGCTCAGGACAGGTGGGCCCTTATAGCAATCAGCCCCAGCATTTT.

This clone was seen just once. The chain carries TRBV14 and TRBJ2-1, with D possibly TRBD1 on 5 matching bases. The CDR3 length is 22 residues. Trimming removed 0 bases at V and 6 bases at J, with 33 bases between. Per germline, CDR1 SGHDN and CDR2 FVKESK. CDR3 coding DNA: TGTGCCAGCAGCCAAGATCCTATGTTCGTGGGTCGGCTTCAGGGTTCGTCCAATGAGCAGTTCTTC. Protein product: CASSQDPMFVGRLQGSSNEQFF.

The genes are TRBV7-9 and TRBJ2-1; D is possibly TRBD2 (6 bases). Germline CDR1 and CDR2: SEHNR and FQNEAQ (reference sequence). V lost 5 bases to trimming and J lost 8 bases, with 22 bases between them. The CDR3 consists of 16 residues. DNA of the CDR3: TGTGCCAGCAGCGGGGAGCCATTCACTAGCAGGGATGAGCAGTTCTTC. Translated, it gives CASSGEPFTSRDEQFF.

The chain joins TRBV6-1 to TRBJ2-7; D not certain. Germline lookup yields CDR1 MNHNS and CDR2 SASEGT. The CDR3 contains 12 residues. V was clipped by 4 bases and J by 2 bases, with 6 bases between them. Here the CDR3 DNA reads TGTGCCAGCAGTGGACTTACCTACGAGCAGTACTTC. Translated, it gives CASSGLTYEQYF.

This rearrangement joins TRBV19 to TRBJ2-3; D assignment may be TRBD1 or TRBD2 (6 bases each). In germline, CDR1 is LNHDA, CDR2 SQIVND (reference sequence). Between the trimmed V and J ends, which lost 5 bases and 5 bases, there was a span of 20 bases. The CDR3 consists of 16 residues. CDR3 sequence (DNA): TGTGCCAGTAGTCTCAGGGGACTTACAGGCGTAGATACGCAGTATTTT. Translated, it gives CASSLRGLTGVDTQYF.

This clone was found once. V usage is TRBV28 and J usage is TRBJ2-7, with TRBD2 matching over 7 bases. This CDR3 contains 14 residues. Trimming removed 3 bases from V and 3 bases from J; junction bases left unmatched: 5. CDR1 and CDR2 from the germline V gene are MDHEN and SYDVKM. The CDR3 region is CASSFGGGFYEQYF. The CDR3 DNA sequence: TGTGCCAGCAGTTTCGGGGGAGGGTTCTACGAGCAGTACTTC.

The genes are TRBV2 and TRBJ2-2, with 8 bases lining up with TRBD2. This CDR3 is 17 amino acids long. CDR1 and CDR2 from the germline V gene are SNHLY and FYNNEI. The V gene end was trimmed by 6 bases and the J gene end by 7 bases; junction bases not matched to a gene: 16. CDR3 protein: CASSSGGSGKGGGELFF. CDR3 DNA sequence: TGTGCCAGCAGCTCCGGAGGTAGCGGGAAGGGCGGCGGGGAGCTGTTTTTT.

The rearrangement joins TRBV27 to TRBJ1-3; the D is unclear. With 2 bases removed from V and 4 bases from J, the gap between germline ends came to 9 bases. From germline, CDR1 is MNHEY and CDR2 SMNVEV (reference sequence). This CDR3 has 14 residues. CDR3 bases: TGTGCCAGCAGTTTAACCAGTGAAGGAAACACCATATATTTT. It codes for CASSLTSEGNTIYF.

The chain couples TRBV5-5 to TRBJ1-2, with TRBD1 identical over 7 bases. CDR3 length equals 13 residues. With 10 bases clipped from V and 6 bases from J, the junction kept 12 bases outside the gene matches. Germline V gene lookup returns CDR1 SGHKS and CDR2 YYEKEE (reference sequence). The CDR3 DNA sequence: TGTGCCTCTGAATGGACAGGAGGGGATGGCTACACCTTC. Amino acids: CASEWTGGDGYTF.

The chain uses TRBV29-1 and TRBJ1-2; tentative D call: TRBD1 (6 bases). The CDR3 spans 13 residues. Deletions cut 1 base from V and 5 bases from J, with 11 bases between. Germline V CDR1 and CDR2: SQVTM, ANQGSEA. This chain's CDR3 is CSVEVWGAYGYTF. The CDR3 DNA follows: TGCAGCGTTGAAGTGTGGGGGGCGTATGGCTACACCTTC.

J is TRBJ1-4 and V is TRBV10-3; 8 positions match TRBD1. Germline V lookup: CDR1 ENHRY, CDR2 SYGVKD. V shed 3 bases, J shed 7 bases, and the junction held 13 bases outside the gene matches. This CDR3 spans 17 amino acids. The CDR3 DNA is TGTGCCATCAGTGACCCGCCTCGAGCAGGGGGCGTTGAAAAACTGTTTTTT. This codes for CAISDPPRAGGVEKLFF.